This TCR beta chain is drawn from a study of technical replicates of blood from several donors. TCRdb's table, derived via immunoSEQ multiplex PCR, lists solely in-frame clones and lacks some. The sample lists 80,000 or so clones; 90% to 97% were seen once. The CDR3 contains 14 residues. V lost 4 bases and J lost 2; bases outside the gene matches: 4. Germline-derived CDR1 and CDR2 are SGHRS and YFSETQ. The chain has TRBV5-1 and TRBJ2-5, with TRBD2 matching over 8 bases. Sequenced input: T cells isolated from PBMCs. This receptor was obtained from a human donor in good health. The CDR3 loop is CASSPGGGQETQYF. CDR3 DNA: TGCGCCAGCAGCCCGGGGGGGGGTCAAGAGACCCAGTACTTC.